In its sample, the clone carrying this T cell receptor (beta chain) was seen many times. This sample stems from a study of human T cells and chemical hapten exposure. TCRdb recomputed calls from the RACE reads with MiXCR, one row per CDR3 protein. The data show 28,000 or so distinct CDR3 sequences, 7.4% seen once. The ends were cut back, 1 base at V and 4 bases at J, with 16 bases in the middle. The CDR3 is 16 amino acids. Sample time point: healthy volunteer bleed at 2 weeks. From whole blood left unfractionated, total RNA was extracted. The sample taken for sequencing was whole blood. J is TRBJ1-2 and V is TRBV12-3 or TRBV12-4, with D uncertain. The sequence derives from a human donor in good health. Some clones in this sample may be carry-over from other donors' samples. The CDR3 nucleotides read TGTGCCAGCAGTTTAGTGGGATCTAGAGCCCTCTATGGCTACACCTTC. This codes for CASSLVGSRALYGYTF.